The present T cell receptor (beta chain) was sequenced within a study of cytomegalovirus exposure and HLA in healthy donors. This clone came up many times. Looked up from germline, CDR1 is LNHDA and CDR2 is SQIVND (reference sequence). This CDR3 spans 17 amino acids. Trimming cost V 1 base and J 5 bases; bases outside gene matches: 7. Primers: 60 Vbeta forward and 13 Jbeta reverse. Libraries were prepared by immunoSEQ multiplex PCR; TCRdb keeps only in-frame clonotypes and omits some of them. This sample has under 150,000 clones; 82% occur once, and the top ten carry nearly 2.5%. This TCR derives from a young woman in good health and CMV-seronegative. This chain connects TRBV19 to TRBJ2-1, with 11 bases lining up with TRBD2. The source material was PBMCs. CDR3 loop: CASSIVEGLAVNNEQFF. The CDR3 nucleotides read TGTGCCAGTAGTATAGTGGAGGGACTAGCGGTAAACAATGAGCAGTTCTTC.